Shown below are 9 T cell receptor beta chains from a single sample sequenced in a study of shared clonotypes between healthy human individuals. Terminally differentiated effector memory CD45RA+ cells were excluded from the naive CD8 cells, which were CD45RO-negative and positively selected for CCR7. The repertoire was sequenced with immunoSEQ multiplex PCR; TCRdb's copy has only in-frame clones and lacks some. The data show 650,000 to 800,000 clones, with just over 90% seen just once and roughly 22% held by the top ten. The sample consisted of naive CD8+ T cells sorted from blood. The origin of the receptors is a man between 25 and 39 years old in good health.

The chain employs TRBV10-2 and TRBJ2-1, with 11 positions matching TRBD2. The junction had 21 bases not matched to a gene; V was cut back by 3 bases and J by 8 bases. This CDR3 has 20 amino acids. In germline, CDR1 is WSHSY, CDR2 SAAADI. The CDR3 DNA follows: TGCGCCAGCAGTGAACACCCCGGGACTAGCGGATCTTACATCTTGGATGAGCAGTTCTTC. Encoded protein: CASSEHPGTSGSYILDEQFF.

This clone turned up a few times. The rearrangement links TRBV9 to TRBJ1-2; a possible D gene is TRBD1 (5 bases). Trimming left V 0 bases short and J 6 bases short, with 18 bases between. Per germline, CDR1 SGDLS and CDR2 YYNGEE. CDR3 length: 16 residues. The CDR3 loop is CASSVGGAPGYDGYTF. The CDR3 region has the DNA TGTGCCAGCAGCGTAGGAGGGGCACCGGGGTATGATGGCTACACCTTC.

The rearrangement uses TRBV11-2 and TRBJ2-5, with D perhaps TRBD2 (6 bases). V was clipped by 4 bases and J by 7 bases, with 16 bases between them. The germline V gene encodes CDR1 SGHAT and CDR2 FQNNGV. The CDR3 contains 14 residues. The CDR3 nucleotides read TGTGCCAGCAGCTCCCCGGCGGGGAAACGGACCCAGTACTTC. Encoded protein: CASSSPAGKRTQYF.

The chain has TRBV11-2 and TRBJ2-7; D not certain. The CDR3 runs 13 residues. Trimming cost V 3 bases and J 2 bases, with 8 bases left between them. CDR1 is SGHAT, CDR2 FQNNGV, per germline. The CDR3 sequence: CASSFGVTYEQYF. DNA of the CDR3: TGTGCCAGCAGCTTTGGGGTTACCTACGAGCAGTACTTC.

V usage is TRBV10-2 and J usage is TRBJ1-5; 8 bases are shared with TRBD1. The CDR3 is made up of 16 amino acids. The V and J ends lost 2 bases and 3 bases, in that order; junction bases with no gene match: 6. Germline CDR1 reads WSHSY; CDR2 reads SAAADI. CDR3 bases: TGCGCCAGCAGTGAGAAGAGACAGGGGACCAATCAGCCCCAGCATTTT. Translation: CASSEKRQGTNQPQHF.

This chain uses TRBV11-2 with TRBJ2-1; 12 bases agree with TRBD2. The CDR3 extends over 18 amino acids. Germline V gives CDR1 SGHAT, CDR2 FQNNGV. J gave up 5 bases and V 4 bases, and 12 bases lay outside the gene matches. CDR3 protein: CASSSWASGRAADNEQFF. In nucleotides, the CDR3 is TGTGCCAGCAGCTCCTGGGCTAGCGGGAGGGCCGCCGACAATGAGCAGTTCTTC.

The chain links TRBV5-1 to TRBJ2-7; 8 nucleotides align to TRBD1. V lost 4 bases, J lost 0 bases, and 15 bases stayed unmatched. CDR1 is SGHRS and CDR2 is YFSETQ in the germline V gene. The CDR3 has 18 residues. The CDR3 spells CASSPGQGPHLSSYEQYF. CDR3 nucleotide sequence: TGCGCCAGCAGCCCCGGACAGGGACCACACCTGAGCTCCTACGAGCAGTACTTC.

V and J are TRBV15 and TRBJ1-4; TRBD1 aligns across 7 bases. The germline CDR1 and CDR2 sequences are LNHNV and YYDKDF (reference sequence). The CDR3 loop spans 12 amino acids. J gave up 11 bases and V 3 bases, and 3 bases lay outside the gene matches. CDR3 loop: CATSSGRGKLFF. In nucleotides, the CDR3 is TGTGCCACCAGCAGTGGCAGGGGGAAACTGTTTTTT.

CDR3 DNA: TGTGCCAGCAGCGAAAAGATCACCGGGGAGCTGTTTTTT. Translation gives CASSEKITGELFF. This chain joins TRBV7-9 and TRBJ2-2; D remains unclear. The CDR3 is made up of 13 amino acids. V was shortened by 5 bases and J by 4 bases, with 8 bases between the two germline ends. The germline gives CDR1 SEHNR, CDR2 FQNEAQ (reference sequence).